This T cell receptor beta chain was sequenced in a study of cytomegalovirus exposure and HLA in healthy donors. Findings and limits, study-wide: Overall, about 160 TCR beta chains were annotated as cytomegalovirus-associated. Reports credit the classifier with highly specific, highly sensitive diagnosis of cytomegalovirus status.

Assay used: immunoSEQ multiplex PCR; TCRdb lists only in-frame clones, some missing. The table lists over 150,000 clones, roughly nine tenths of them singletons. J gave up 6 bases and V 4 bases, and 10 bases lay outside the gene matches. Germline values: CDR1 SGDLS, CDR2 YYNGEE. The CDR3 runs to 15 residues. Of note for this clone: What it binds is unknown.

The sequenced material came from PBMCs. J is TRBJ2-7 and V is TRBV9; 10 positions match TRBD2. This receptor was obtained from a woman under 30 in good health and CMV-seropositive. CDR3 residues: CASSTGSGRAFEQYF. The DNA of the CDR3 is TGTGCCAGCAGCACCGGAAGCGGGAGGGCGTTCGAGCAGTACTTC.